This T cell receptor (beta chain) originates from a study of cytomegalovirus exposure and HLA in healthy donors (dated by TCRdb to about 2017). Study-level background: In an earlier analysis of 450 to 750 of the donors, 276 Gb of sequence data and roughly 100 million unique TCR beta sequences from 180 million or so T cells were reported. An early release that covered fewer than 800 HLA-typed donors contained approximately 300 gigabases of sequencing data and 70 million to 100 million unique TCR sequences. The genetic ancestry cluster associated with self-reported Caucasian donors included 81% of the 398 genotyped donors. The study was designed to test whether signatures of past pathogen exposure could be identified by cataloging public T cell receptors. The study used immunosequencing to profile the T cell repertoires of approximately 690 subjects and linked those repertoires to cytomegalovirus serostatus. Along with the roughly 700-subject first cohort, a separate validation cohort of some 130 different subjects was used. High-throughput TCR immunosequencing, statistical association of individual TCRs with disease status, and machine learning were combined to predict cytomegalovirus infection status. A later analysis re-examined previously published TCR beta repertoires from just over 650 donors and added high-resolution HLA genotyping to investigate patterns of TCR occurrence. Rather than using new phenotypic data, the later analysis identified candidate immune exposures from TCR beta sequences and from how often those sequences occurred across donors. To decide whether each TCR beta V gene segment behaved as functional or pseudogenic, an earlier analysis of approximately 620 of the donors relied on high-throughput TCR beta sequencing. Donor age, sex, ethnicity and CMV serostatus were compiled alongside the repertoire data. In a later genetic analysis, genome-wide SNP genotypes for about 60% of the 666 donors were used, and that subset was treated as a discovery cohort. Every discovery cohort repertoire had been produced on one sequencing platform. HLA typing covered class I and class II loci at four-digit resolution. The number of typed donors differed by locus: 629-630 for A, B, C, DRB1 and DQB1; 500 to 550 for DQA1; around 580 for DPA1; and around 470 for DPB1. Four or five DR-DQ haplotypes were handled as single units for association and clustering because linkage in the cohort was strong. Among roughly 370 genotyped donors of the cohort, an average of 235,054 unique TCR beta nucleotide sequences were sequenced per donor, roughly a sixth of them non-productive. General study outcomes and caveats: In a later analysis, HLA-associated TCR beta chains showed more clonal expansion and lower generation probabilities than non-associated chains that were equally common. A later genetic analysis reported fewer N-insertions in productive TCRs among donors in an Asian-associated ancestry cluster than the approximately 670-donor mean. An earlier analysis of around 600 of the donors showed that most TCR beta V segments appeared in productive rearrangements either about 87% or about 30% of the time, which broadly matched IMGT annotations. Because some donors lacked HLA typing at each locus, the association tests relied only on the typed subset. It was suggested by the authors that the approach could potentially be generalized to other disease states and immunological phenotypes. Linkage disequilibrium might explain the correlated functional status among segregating V segments, but an unknown experimental factor could not be excluded. According to a later analysis, parvovirus B19, influenza, CMV and Epstein-Barr virus appeared linked to several top co-occurrence clusters. Immune exposure information for the cohort was limited to CMV serostatus. When HLA alleles, especially DR and DQ, strongly co-occurred, TCR associations were difficult to assign to individual alleles. V-gene and J-gene trimming of TCR beta chains was associated with a missense DCLRE1C variant in a later genetic analysis, and the association was replicated in an independent cohort. Over 15 rarely observed V segments, including chromosome 9 orphons, were excluded from the earlier analysis of some 590 of the donors because counts were too low. Sequencing depth was assumed to be roughly uniform across donors in the presence/absence analyses, though that assumption may not hold. Only TCR beta chains were sequenced in this cohort, and the absence of alpha or paired-chain data limited detectable features. In the study, 150 to 200 TCR beta chains were listed as associated with cytomegalovirus. Most TCR sequences were seen in very few donors, while some public TCRs were found in many individuals. The sequencing pipeline was judged likely to have produced a cluster of highly shared sequence variants as a technical artifact. A later analysis found that TCR association rates varied across HLA loci, with DRB1 alleles showing the most associated TCRs and HLA-C alleles the fewest. A further reported finding was that TCR beta sequences accurately predicted the HLA-A and HLA-B alleles for most subjects in the first cohort. According to a later analysis, most CMV-associated TCR beta chains appeared to be HLA-restricted, and the HLA associations seemed to be driven largely by CMV exposure. A later analysis associated about 18,000 TCR beta sequences with specific HLA alleles at a false discovery rate of 0.05. In both the original and validation cohorts, the classifier was reported to diagnose cytomegalovirus status with high specificity and sensitivity. A few of the identified cytomegalovirus-associated TCR beta chains were confirmed in vitro to be specific for cytomegalovirus antigens.

Turning to this clone: Its cognate antigen has yet to be identified. The sample holds no much larger clone one base away, and base qualities are not on file.

The cohort comprised more than 550 healthy bone marrow donors. All cohort members were sampled while nominally healthy, although unrecorded immune exposures were likely present. The donor was CMV seropositive and was included in the group of 270 or so seropositive cohort members. A peripheral blood sample was provided by each donor, and peripheral blood mononuclear cells were used for TCR beta sequencing. The Qiagen DNeasy Blood Extraction Kit was used to extract genomic DNA from the blood cell samples. Libraries were prepared through the immunoSEQ multiplex PCR assay. The multiplex PCR relied on a mix of 60 forward primers for TCR Vbeta segments and 13 reverse primers for TCR Jbeta segments. The CDR3 region of rearranged TCR beta genes was amplified from genomic DNA by a multiplex PCR assay. The Illumina HiSeq System was used to sequence the amplified TCR beta libraries as 87-base-pair reads. The paper's data handling went like this. A later analysis counted 75 million to 100 million unique TCR beta chains across the 550 to 700 repertoires, and some 12 million of these chains were shared by at least two donors. Raw reads were error-corrected and collapsed into unique sequences by a nearest-neighbor algorithm in which closely related sequences were merged to remove PCR and sequencing errors. Alignment of CDR3 sequences to IMGT reference sequences was used to assign V, D and J gene segments. Each retained sequence needed at least a six-nucleotide match to both a V gene segment and a J gene segment. A rearrangement was called productive if the CDR3 had no stop codons and remained in frame with V and J, and every other rearrangement was called non-productive. Following IMGT convention, CDR3 was defined as the stretch from the second conserved V-encoded cysteine to the conserved J-encoded phenylalanine. The earlier analysis of about 570 of the donors excluded any sequence lacking an unambiguous match to a single V gene segment. In an earlier analysis of a few hundred of the donors, a V segment was called functional when productive rearrangements were above 56.7%, and segregating when the standard deviation between donors exceeded 5%. To diagnose cytomegalovirus status from the catalog of TCR beta chain sequences, a statistical classification framework was built. In a later analysis, TCR nucleotide sequences were compared against IMGT/GENE-DB human TR gene sequences so that V and J genes could be assigned. Using the TCRdist pipeline, a later analysis assigned CDR3 sequences along with most-parsimonious VDJ recombination scenarios. In a later analysis, each TCR beta chain was defined by its CDR3 amino acid sequence together with its V-gene family, and reads lacking a unique V-gene family were excluded. A later analysis removed 450 to 600 highly shared, low-generation-probability nucleotide sequences to deal with suspected cross-contamination and a sequencing artifact. A later analysis calculated a clonal expansion index for each public chain from normalized within-repertoire ranks of inferred template counts. A later analysis computed generation probabilities with a VDJ recombination model fitted to out-of-frame rearrangements, and checked the results against IGoR. In a later analysis, hypergeometric tests were used to score TCR-TCR, TCR-HLA and TCR-CMV co-occurrence, with a repertoire-size bias correction applied to TCR pairs. A later analysis estimated false discovery rates by permuting HLA or CMV assignments 20 times. In a later analysis, co-occurring TCRs were grouped using DBSCAN, with TCRdist sequence similarity added in when clustering inside HLA-allele-positive subsets. Repertoires with fewer than 30,000 or more than 120,000 public chains were left out of co-occurrence clustering, as were about five repertoires with anomalous nucleotide sharing. The table was pulled from immuneACCESS by TCRdb, which kept in-frame rearrangements only. Such tables lose some clones; where checked, under half of the loss comes from unresolved V genes, and the rest has no known cause. That table gives V, J and clone size, and the DNA gave D and trimming. The sample table lists about 130,000 clones, 70% to 85% of them with a count of one. The top ten clonotypes cover about 2.4% of the sample.

The origin of this receptor is a woman between 55 and 75 years old in good health and CMV-seropositive. What was sequenced was PBMCs.

The CDR3 in this case is CASSRGGPGVGELFF. In nucleotides, the sequence is TGTGCCAGCAGCCGGGGGGGCCCTGGTGTCGGGGAGCTGTTTTTT. Recombination joined TRBV7-9 with TRBJ2-2, and 8 bases in between align with TRBD2. From a lookup of the germline V gene (reference sequence), CDR1 and CDR2 are SEHNR and FQNEAQ. Compared with germline, V lacks 5 bases and J lacks 7 bases; bases without a gene match: 9. Including cysteine and phenylalanine, the CDR3 has 15 amino acids. Only CDR3 DNA remains: 45 bases, in frame from the first base. Where the CDR3 stops, the reference TRBV7-9 and TRBJ2-2 genes take over; the full variable domain is DTGVSQNPRHKITKRGQNVTFRCDPISEHNRLYWYRQTLGQGPEFLTYFQNEAQLEKSRLLSDRFSAERPKGSFSTLEIQRTEQGDSAMYLCASSRGGPGVGELFFGEGSRLTVL.